This T cell receptor (beta chain) was retrieved from a study of T cell changes during pregnancy in multiple sclerosis. Libraries were prepared by immunoSEQ multiplex PCR; TCRdb keeps only in-frame clonotypes and omits some of them. The table shows tens of thousands of clones, with 70% to 90% occurring only once. Sequenced here: CD4+ T cells from peripheral blood mononuclear cells, sampled in the first trimester of pregnancy. The source of this sequence is a female donor with multiple sclerosis, enrolled in a pregnancy study.

CDR3 in amino acids: CASSSTEEQFF. CDR3 coding DNA: TGTGCCAGCAGTTCGACAGAAGAGCAGTTCTTC. The chain recombines TRBV28 with TRBJ2-1, with D possibly being TRBD1 (5 bases). Germline V gives CDR1 MDHEN, CDR2 SYDVKM. This CDR3 spans 11 amino acids. V lost 4 bases, J lost 10 bases, and 8 bases lay in between. The complete variable domain, with remaining parts taken from reference TRBV28 and TRBJ2-1, reads DVKVTQSSRYLVKRTGEKVFLECVQDMDHENMFWYRQDPGLGLRLIYFSYDVKMKEKGDIPEGYSVSREKKERFSLILESASTNQTSMYLCASSSTEEQFFGPGTRLTVL.